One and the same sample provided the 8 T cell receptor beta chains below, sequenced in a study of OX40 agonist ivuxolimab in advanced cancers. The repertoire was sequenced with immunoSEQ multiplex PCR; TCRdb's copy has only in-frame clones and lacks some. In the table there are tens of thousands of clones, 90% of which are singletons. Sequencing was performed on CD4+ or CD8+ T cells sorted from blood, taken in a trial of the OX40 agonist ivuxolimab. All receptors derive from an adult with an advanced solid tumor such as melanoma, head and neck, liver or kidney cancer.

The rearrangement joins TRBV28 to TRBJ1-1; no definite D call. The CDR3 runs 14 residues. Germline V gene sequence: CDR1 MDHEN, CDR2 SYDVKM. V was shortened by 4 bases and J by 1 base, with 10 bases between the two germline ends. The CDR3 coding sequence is TGTGCCAGCAGTTCTCGGGGTGGGAACACTGAAGCTTTCTTT. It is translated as CASSSRGGNTEAFF. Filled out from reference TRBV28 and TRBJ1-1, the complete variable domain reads DVKVTQSSRYLVKRTGEKVFLECVQDMDHENMFWYRQDPGLGLRLIYFSYDVKMKEKGDIPEGYSVSREKKERFSLILESASTNQTSMYLCASSSRGGNTEAFFGQGTRLTVV.

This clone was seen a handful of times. CDR3: CASSFGRGNEKLFF. CDR3 nucleotide sequence: TGTGCCAGCAGTTTTGGACGGGGAAATGAAAAACTGTTTTTT. V and J are TRBV6-5 and TRBJ1-4; no clear D. V dropped 4 bases and J dropped 5 bases, with 11 bases sitting between them. The CDR3 sequence is 14 residues long. The V gene's germline CDR1 is MNHEY and CDR2 SVGAGI.

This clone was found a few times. The CDR3 loop is CASRYGDGGELFF. The DNA for the CDR3 is TGTGCCAGCAGGTACGGGGACGGCGGGGAGCTGTTTTTT. V is TRBV21-1 and J is TRBJ2-2. TRBV21-1 is a listed pseudogene. The CDR3 is 13 amino acids.

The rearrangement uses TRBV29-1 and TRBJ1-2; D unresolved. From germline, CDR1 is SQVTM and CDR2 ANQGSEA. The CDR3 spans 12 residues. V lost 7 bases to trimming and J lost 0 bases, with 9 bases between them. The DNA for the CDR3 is TGCAGCGCTAGGGAGACTAACTATGGCTACACCTTC. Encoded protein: CSARETNYGYTF.

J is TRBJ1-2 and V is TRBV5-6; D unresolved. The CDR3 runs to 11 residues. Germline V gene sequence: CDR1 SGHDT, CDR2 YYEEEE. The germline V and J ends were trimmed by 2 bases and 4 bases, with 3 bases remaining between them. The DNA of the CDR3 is TGTGCCAGCAGCTTCTCCTATGGCTACACCTTC. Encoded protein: CASSFSYGYTF.

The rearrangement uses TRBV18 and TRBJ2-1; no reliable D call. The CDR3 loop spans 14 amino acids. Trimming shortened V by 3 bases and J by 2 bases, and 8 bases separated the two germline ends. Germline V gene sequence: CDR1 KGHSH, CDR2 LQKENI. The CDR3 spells CASSPSSPYNEQFF. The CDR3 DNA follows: TGTGCCAGCTCACCTTCCTCCCCCTACAATGAGCAGTTCTTC. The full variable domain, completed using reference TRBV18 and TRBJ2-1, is NAGVMQNPRHLVRRRGQEARLRCSPMKGHSHVYWYRQLPEEGLKFMVYLQKENIIDESGMPKERFSAEFPKEGPSILRIQQVVRGDSAAYFCASSPSSPYNEQFFGPGTRLTVL.

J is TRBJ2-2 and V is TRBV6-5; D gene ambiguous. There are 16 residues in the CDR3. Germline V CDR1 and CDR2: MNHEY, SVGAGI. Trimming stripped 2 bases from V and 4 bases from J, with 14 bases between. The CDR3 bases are TGTGCCAGCAGTTACCTCGGCAGGCCCCGCACCGGGGAGCTGTTTTTT. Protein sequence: CASSYLGRPRTGELFF.

The CDR3 here is CASSFTPGRGAEAFF. The DNA of the CDR3 is TGTGCCAGCAGCTTCACCCCAGGGCGGGGCGCTGAAGCTTTCTTT. The chain uses TRBV7-2 and TRBJ1-1; the D gene is possibly TRBD1 (5 bases). V lost 3 bases to trimming and J lost 6 bases, with 17 bases between them. The CDR3 has 15 residues. Germline V lookup: CDR1 SGHTA, CDR2 FQGNSA.